The sequence of this T cell receptor (beta chain) was determined in a study of vaccination effects on CD4 cells after COVID-19 (dated by TCRdb to between 2020 and 2023). Describing the broader study: Participants received two doses of either the BNT162b2 or the mRNA-1273 mRNA SARS-CoV-2 vaccine. In the study, cultures from other donors were sequenced using the Oncomine TCR Beta short-read assay on an Illumina iSeq 100. The full study included roughly 10 COVID-19 convalescent patients and several SARS-CoV-2-naive healthy vaccine recipients. In both COVID-19 convalescent patients and infection-naive vaccine recipients, the study compared SARS-CoV-2 spike-specific CD4+ TCR repertoires from before mRNA vaccination with those from after it.

Based on the germline V gene, the CDR1 and CDR2 sequences are LGHNA and YNFKEQ. Trimming accounts for 0 bases at V and 3 bases at J, while the number of junction bases matched to no gene is 2. The CDR3 runs 15 amino acids, cysteine and phenylalanine included. This entry keeps only the CDR3 DNA: 45 bases, framed from base 1. The investigation overall reported the following: Clones induced by infection and clones induced by vaccination both contracted markedly at late timepoints after vaccination, which fits with T cell responses waning over time. In healthy vaccine recipients, vaccine-induced clones were almost all SARS-CoV-2 mono-reactive, with only 1 of 255 cross-reactive with common cold coronaviruses. The study was limited by a small number of convalescent patients, and early post-infection timepoints were lacking.

Receptor libraries were prepared by the immunoSEQ multiplex PCR assay. TCR beta CDR3 sequencing was performed on DNA from the cultured, isolated CD4+ T cells. The authors' pipeline ran thus. Non-productive TCR sequences were discarded, and reads were trimmed to the CDR3 region, with only CDR3s of 7 or more amino acids retained. The MANAFEST web app was used to pick out antigen-specific clonotypes by comparing their expansion in peptide wells with that in reference cultures. Positive clones required FDR<0.05 expansion versus reference and all other wells, odds ratio above 5, and frequency above 0.1% in two replicate wells. Cross-reactive clonotypes were defined as significantly expanded in SARS-CoV-2 spike wells and in at least one common cold coronavirus spike condition. Using the stringdist R package, CDR3 similarity was measured by Levenshtein distance, and unrooted trees were constructed with ape in R 3.6.1. Drawn from immuneACCESS, this table holds only the in-frame rearrangements with V and J called that TCRdb kept. Clones are partly lost; checked studies trace under half to an unresolved V gene and leave the rest unexplained. V and J calls and clone size are as listed in that table; D and trimming were resolved from the DNA. This sample holds tens of thousands of clones; around 70% were observed only once. 25% to 30% of the sample rests with the top ten.

The ViraFEST assay stimulated PBMC with viral peptide pools and then used TCR sequencing to identify antigen-specific CD4+ T cell clonotypes by expansion. After about 9 days of culture, CD4+ T cells were isolated with the EasySep CD4+ T cell isolation kit. Negative nucleocapsid antibody results before and after vaccination confirmed that the healthy vaccine recipients had no prior SARS-CoV-2 infection. A few million PBMC per well were cultured in IMDM with roughly 5% human AB serum, around 9.1 IU/ml IL-2 and gentamicin, plus 10 ug/ml peptides. On days 3 and 7, half of the culture medium was replaced with fresh IL-2-containing medium. Unless noted otherwise, every peptide stimulation condition was cultured in triplicate wells. Using Ficoll-Paque Plus gradient centrifugation, PBMC were separated from whole blood and then either used fresh or cryopreserved at -140C. The overlapping peptide pools covered the spike proteins of SARS-CoV-2 and of the common cold coronaviruses HCoV-NL63, HCoV-OC43 and HCoV-229E. The QIAamp micro DNA kit was used to extract genomic DNA from the cultured CD4+ T cells.

As to this clone: What antigen it recognizes has not been identified. No base-level quality is on record; no much larger clone is a single base apart.

The clonotype was recovered from a human donor who received a COVID-19 vaccine. The source material was CD4+ T cells from PBMCs cultured with HCoV-229E spike peptides, sampled before COVID-19 vaccination. The sample's cell subset or site label, in plain terms: HCoV-229E spike overlapping peptide pool stimulation. Recombination joined TRBV4-2 with TRBJ1-5, with TRBD1 identical over 7 junction bases. The CDR3 corresponds to CASSQEGQVNQPQHF. The DNA sequence is TGTGCCAGCAGCCAAGAAGGACAGGTCAATCAGCCCCAGCATTTT.